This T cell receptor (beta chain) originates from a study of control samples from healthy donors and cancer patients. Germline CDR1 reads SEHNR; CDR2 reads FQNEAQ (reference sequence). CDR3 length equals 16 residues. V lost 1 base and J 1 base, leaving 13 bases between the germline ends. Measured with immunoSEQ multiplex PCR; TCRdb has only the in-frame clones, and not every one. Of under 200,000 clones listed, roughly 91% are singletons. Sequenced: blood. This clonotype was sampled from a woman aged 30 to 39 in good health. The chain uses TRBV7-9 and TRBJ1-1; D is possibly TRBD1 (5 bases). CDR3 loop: CASSLDPPRENTEAFF. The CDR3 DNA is TGTGCCAGCAGCTTAGACCCACCCAGGGAGAACACTGAAGCTTTCTTT.